Listed below are T cell receptor beta chains from one sample, sequenced in a study of blood T cell repertoires in COVID-19. Assay: immunoSEQ multiplex PCR; the TCRdb copy retains only in-frame clones and omits some. Among 90,000 to 100,000 clones listed, about 89% were seen once. The sample was peripheral blood. These TCRs come from a man aged 45-65 years with acute or convalescent COVID-19. The conserved cysteine and the conserved F or W are not part of the CDR3 here. Fields, in order: J gene, V gene, clone size, CDR3 protein. Only part of the rows carry a size: once, few, many, or a class if the clone is expanded.

>TRBJ2-5|TRBV4-1|.
ASSRQTSGGRETQY
>TRBJ1-2|TRBV2|.
ASSLLNYGYT
>TRBJ2-1|TRBV5-1|.
ASSFTGTPLGYSYNEQF
>TRBJ1-3|TRBV29-1|few
SADRRGGNTIY
>TRBJ1-3|TRBV6-5|few
ASSLRQGRGNTIY
>TRBJ2-5|TRBV10-1|.
ACPRDRVEETQY
>TRBJ1-1|TRBV18|once
ASSRTPYTEAF
>TRBJ2-7|TRBV27|.
ASSQQGAGYEQY
>TRBJ1-6|TRBV6-5|.
ASSYGQGRNSPLH
>TRBJ2-2|TRBV15|.
ATSRDLGQRNTGELF
>TRBJ1-2|TRBV4-2|.
ASSGTGDGYT